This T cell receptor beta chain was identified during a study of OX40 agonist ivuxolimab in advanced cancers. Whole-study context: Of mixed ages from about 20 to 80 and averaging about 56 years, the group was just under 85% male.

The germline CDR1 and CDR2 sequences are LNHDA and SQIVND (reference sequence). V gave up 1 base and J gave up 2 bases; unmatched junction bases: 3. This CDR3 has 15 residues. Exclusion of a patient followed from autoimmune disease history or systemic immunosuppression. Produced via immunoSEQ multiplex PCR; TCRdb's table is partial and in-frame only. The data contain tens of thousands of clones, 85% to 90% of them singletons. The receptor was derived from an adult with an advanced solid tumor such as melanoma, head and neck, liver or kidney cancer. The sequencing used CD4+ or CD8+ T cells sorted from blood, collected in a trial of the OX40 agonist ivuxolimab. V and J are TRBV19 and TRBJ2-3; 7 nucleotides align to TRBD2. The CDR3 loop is CASSIAGGNTDTQYF. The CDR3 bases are TGTGCCAGTAGTATAGCGGGGGGAAACACAGATACGCAGTATTTT. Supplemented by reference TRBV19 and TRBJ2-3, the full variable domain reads DGGITQSPKYLFRKEGQNVTLSCEQNLNHDAMYWYRQDPGQGLRLIYYSQIVNDFQKGDIAEGYSVSREKKESFPLTVTSAQKNPTAFYLCASSIAGGNTDTQYFGPGTRLTVL.